The 8 T cell receptor beta chains reported below all come from one sample, sequenced in a study of T cells in Graves' hyperthyroidism and ophthalmopathy. RNA transcripts served as the template for amplifying TCR beta CDR3 regions. RT-PCR in the first round (using the HTBI primer set) targeted the TCR CDR3. TCRdb recomputed calls from the multiplex PCR reads with MiXCR, one row per CDR3 protein. This sample has 300,000 or so distinct CDR3 sequences, with roughly 21% found just once. Sequencing input: blood. The receptors here all came from a woman aged 50 to 60 with Graves' hyperthyroidism.

The table lists this clonotype with a few counts. The rearrangement uses TRBV20-1 and TRBJ2-7, with 7 bases fitting TRBD1. The CDR3 length is 13 residues. The trim removed 4 bases at V and 6 bases at J, leaving 9 bases unmatched. Germline V gene sequence: CDR1 DFQATT, CDR2 SNEGSKA (reference sequence). This CDR3 reads CSAKILQGLEQYF. CDR3 sequence (DNA): TGCAGTGCTAAGATTCTACAGGGGCTCGAGCAGTACTTC.

This clonotype showed up many times. The gene calls are TRBV12-3 or TRBV12-4 and TRBJ2-1; the match to TRBD2 covers 13 bases. The CDR3 runs to 18 residues. The V gene end was trimmed by 6 bases and the J gene end by 6 bases; junction bases not matched to a gene: 14. CDR3: CASSPTGLAGVVGNEQFF. The DNA for the CDR3 is TGTGCCAGCAGCCCTACCGGACTAGCGGGGGTAGTGGGCAATGAGCAGTTCTTC.

Details on this clonotype: Germline and junction disagree at one end, which may indicate a read error. This sequence joins TRBV19 and TRBJ2-7; 9 nucleotides agree with TRBD1. Germline V gene lookup returns CDR1 LNHDA and CDR2 SQIVND (reference sequence). The CDR3 runs to 16 residues. CDR3 sequence (DNA): TGTACCAGTAGTATTTTCCCCGGGACAGGGACCAACGAGCAGTACTTC. This codes for CTSSIFPGTGTNEQYF.

This clonotype was counted only a few times. The chain uses TRBV15 and TRBJ2-7, with D perhaps matching TRBD1 or TRBD2 (5 bases each). The CDR3 runs to 16 residues. The germline V gene encodes CDR1 LNHNV and CDR2 YYDKDF (reference sequence). Deletions cut 4 bases from V and 4 bases from J, with 20 bases between. The CDR3 DNA follows: TGTGCCACCAGCACACCGACCGGGGCACCTAAATACGAGCAGTACTTC. Its translation is CATSTPTGAPKYEQYF.

This clonotype was detected ten times or more. The gene calls are TRBV30 and TRBJ1-3; possible D gene TRBD1, 5 bases. Germline lookup yields CDR1 GTSNPN and CDR2 SVGIG (reference sequence). V lost 0 bases and J lost 2, with 5 bases in between. The CDR3 has 13 residues. CDR3 amino acids: CAWSVGAGNTIYF. DNA for the CDR3: TGTGCCTGGAGTGTGGGGGCTGGAAACACCATATATTTT.

This clonotype was recorded at least ten times. The chain employs TRBV29-1 and TRBJ1-1; 7 bases map to TRBD1. Germline V gives CDR1 SQVTM, CDR2 ANQGSEA. This CDR3 is built from 11 residues. V shed 7 bases and J 4 bases; nucleotides not matched to a gene: 3. In nucleotides, the CDR3 is TGCAGCGGACAGGGTATCACTGAAGCTTTCTTT. This encodes CSGQGITEAFF. Combining the CDR3 with reference TRBV29-1 and TRBJ1-1 gives the whole variable domain SAVISQKPSRDICQRGTSLTIQCQVDSQVTMMFWYRQQPGQSLTLIATANQGSEATYESGFVIDKFPISRPNLTFSTLTVSNMSPEDSSIYLCSGQGITEAFFGQGTRLTVV.

The sample holds a few counts of this clonotype. This chain links TRBV6-4 with TRBJ2-3; perhaps TRBD2 as D (5 bases). The V end lost 0 bases, the J end lost 4 bases, and 11 bases lay between the germline ends. Germline V gives CDR1 MRHNA, CDR2 SNTAGT. This CDR3 region has 15 residues. CDR3 residues: CASSDSGSSADTQYF. CDR3 sequence (DNA): TGTGCCAGCAGTGACTCAGGGAGTTCGGCAGATACGCAGTATTTT.

This clonotype was found many times. The rearrangement links TRBV27 to TRBJ2-7; D may correspond to TRBD1 or TRBD2 (6 bases each). CDR1 is MNHEY and CDR2 is SMNVEV in the germline V gene (reference sequence). This CDR3 has 14 amino acids. V dropped 4 bases and J dropped 0 bases, with 10 bases sitting between them. CDR3 loop: CASSSGGLSYEQYF. CDR3 DNA: TGTGCCAGCAGTTCCGGGGGCCTCTCCTACGAGCAGTACTTC.